The 18 T cell receptor beta chains listed next were all sequenced from one sample in a study of OX40 agonist ivuxolimab in advanced cancers. Assay: immunoSEQ multiplex PCR; the TCRdb copy retains only in-frame clones and omits some. The sample holds 29,000 or so clones; approximately 93% are singletons and the top ten take roughly a tenth. Sequencing was performed on CD4+ or CD8+ T cells sorted from blood, taken in a trial of the OX40 agonist ivuxolimab. The origin of the receptors is an adult with an advanced solid tumor such as melanoma, head and neck, liver or kidney cancer.

The chain uses TRBV7-2 and TRBJ2-3; perhaps TRBD2 as D (6 bases). The germline gives CDR1 SGHTA, CDR2 FQGNSA. Deletions cut 3 bases from V and 5 bases from J, with 15 bases between. CDR3 length equals 15 residues. The CDR3 DNA follows: TGTGCCAGCAGCTTGACCGACTTGCGGGGAGATACGCAGTATTTT. It is translated as CASSLTDLRGDTQYF.

The chain couples TRBV10-2 to TRBJ2-1; TRBD2 is a possible D gene (6 bases). This CDR3 has 11 residues. The V gene lost 3 bases and the J gene lost 12 bases, with 9 bases spanning the gap. The germline gives CDR1 WSHSY, CDR2 SAAADI. The DNA of the CDR3 is TGCGCCAGCAGTGATCGGGGGTTGCAGTTCTTC. It yields the protein CASSDRGLQFF.

In this sample, this clone turned up once. The gene calls are TRBV27 and TRBJ2-3, with unresolved D. With 2 bases removed from V and 6 bases from J, the gap between germline ends came to 9 bases. Germline V gives CDR1 MNHEY, CDR2 SMNVEV (reference sequence). The CDR3 runs to 13 residues. DNA of the CDR3: TGTGCCAGCAGTTTAGCAGGTGTGGATACGCAGTATTTT. Its translation: CASSLAGVDTQYF.

The rearrangement uses TRBV4-1 and TRBJ2-7, with 10 bases aligning to TRBD1. This CDR3 region has 14 residues. J lost 6 bases, V lost 5 bases, and 7 bases had no gene match. CDR1 and CDR2 from the germline V gene are MGHRA and YSYEKL. The CDR3 loop reads CASSLGQGVFEQYF. DNA of the CDR3: TGCGCCAGCAGCTTAGGACAGGGGGTTTTCGAGCAGTACTTC.

The chain joins TRBV30 to TRBJ1-6, with unresolved D. The CDR3 is made up of 14 amino acids. Trimming pared 2 bases from V and 9 bases from J, leaving 14 bases between. The V gene's germline CDR1 is GTSNPN and CDR2 SVGIG (reference sequence). DNA of the CDR3: TGTGCCTGGAGTTTGGGGAATATGATTTCACCCCTCCACTTT. It specifies CAWSLGNMISPLHF. Combining the CDR3 with reference TRBV30 and TRBJ1-6 gives the whole variable domain SQTIHQWPATLVQPVGSPLSLECTVEGTSNPNLYWYRQAAGRGLQLLFYSVGIGQISSEVPQNLSASRPQDRQFILSSKKLLLSDSGFYLCAWSLGNMISPLHFGNGTRLTVT.

V and J are TRBV5-1 and TRBJ1-1, with 7 bases identical to TRBD1. CDR3 length: 13 residues. Germline-derived CDR1 and CDR2 are SGHRS and YFSETQ. V was pared by 5 bases and J by 4 bases, with 5 bases of the junction left unmatched. CDR3 nucleotides: TGCGCCAGCAGGACAGGGTTGGGCACTGAAGCTTTCTTT. It codes for CASRTGLGTEAFF.

CDR3 sequence reads: CAWSVTVIQYF. In nucleotides, the CDR3 is TGTGCCTGGAGTGTGACAGTTATTCAGTACTTC. The chain uses TRBV30 and TRBJ2-4; maybe TRBD1 (5 bases). Trimming shortened V by 0 bases and J by 10 bases, and 7 bases separated the two germline ends. This CDR3 region has 11 residues. CDR1 and CDR2 from the germline V gene are GTSNPN and SVGIG (reference sequence).

The chain links TRBV5-1 to TRBJ2-1; D is tentatively TRBD1 or TRBD2 (5 bases each). The length of the CDR3 is 15 residues. V lost 1 base and J 5 bases, leaving 13 bases between the germline ends. CDR1 is SGHRS and CDR2 is YFSETQ in the germline V gene. CDR3 region: CASSLIWGFDNEQFF. CDR3 nucleotide sequence: TGCGCCAGCAGCTTGATCTGGGGGTTCGACAATGAGCAGTTCTTC.

On this clone itself: The junction shows a germline mismatch at one end, possibly a read error. This sequence joins TRBV6-1 and TRBJ2-5; D is possibly TRBD2 (5 bases). Germline V CDR1 and CDR2: MNHNS, SASEGT. CDR3 length equals 15 residues. The CDR3 region is CASSVSSWEQVTQYF. CDR3 in DNA: TGTGCCAGCAGTGTGTCTAGTTGGGAGCAAGTGACCCAGTACTTC.

The V call is TRBV5-1, the J call TRBJ2-1; 10 positions agree with TRBD1. CDR3 length equals 15 residues. V lost 4 bases, J lost 8 bases, and 9 bases stayed unmatched. Germline V lookup: CDR1 SGHRS, CDR2 YFSETQ. The CDR3 reads CASSVTGGVDYEQFF. The CDR3 coding sequence is TGCGCCAGCAGCGTGACAGGGGGCGTAGATTATGAGCAGTTCTTC. The full variable domain, in which reference TRBV5-1 and TRBJ2-1 provide the parts outside the CDR3, is KAGVTQTPRYLIKTRGQQVTLSCSPISGHRSVSWYQQTPGQGLQFLFEYFSETQRNKGNFPGRFSGRQFSNSRSEMNVSTLELGDSALYLCASSVTGGVDYEQFFGPGTRLTVL.

The V and J genes are TRBV5-6 and TRBJ2-7, with 10 bases that match TRBD1. From germline, CDR1 is SGHDT and CDR2 YYEEEE. The CDR3 is 13 amino acids. With 7 bases clipped from V and 7 bases from J, the junction kept 8 bases outside the gene matches. The CDR3 sequence: CASRGTGVIEQYF. CDR3 nucleotides: TGTGCCAGCCGAGGGACAGGGGTGATAGAGCAGTACTTC.

V usage is TRBV9 and J usage is TRBJ1-1; D is ambiguous. This CDR3 comprises 13 residues. CDR1 SGDLS and CDR2 YYNGEE come from the germline V gene. V was trimmed by 0 bases and J by 8 bases, leaving 11 bases between them. The CDR3 DNA is TGTGCCAGCAGCGTAGGCTCCCAGCGGGAAGCTTTCTTT. Protein sequence: CASSVGSQREAFF.

This chain joins TRBV7-9 and TRBJ2-3; the D gene is possibly TRBD2 (5 bases). Trimming shortened V by 5 bases and J by 4 bases, and 16 bases separated the two germline ends. The V gene's germline CDR1 is SEHNR and CDR2 FQNEAQ (reference sequence). This CDR3 spans 15 amino acids. The CDR3 region has the DNA TGTGCCAGCAGCCCGGGAATTTCCGCCCCAGATACGCAGTATTTT. Amino acid sequence: CASSPGISAPDTQYF.

The chain recombines TRBV7-9 with TRBJ2-1; TRBD1 agrees at 8 bases. This CDR3 is built from 16 residues. V was clipped by 5 bases and J by 3 bases; unmatched bases: 9. Per germline, CDR1 SEHNR and CDR2 FQNEAQ (reference sequence). In DNA form, the CDR3 reads TGTGCCAGCAGCCCTCCTTATACAGGGGGCTACAATGAGCAGTTCTTC. It codes for CASSPPYTGGYNEQFF.

The V gene is TRBV30, the J gene TRBJ2-2, with 7 bases matching TRBD2. Unmatched junction bases numbered 11, after V lost 3 bases and J lost 7 bases. The CDR3 runs 15 residues. The germline gives CDR1 GTSNPN, CDR2 SVGIG (reference sequence). The CDR3 nucleotides read TGTGCCTGGAGCCCAGGGCGGGAGAAAGTCGGGGAGCTGTTTTTT. This translates into CAWSPGREKVGELFF.

The gene calls are TRBV10-3 and TRBJ2-3; 11 nucleotides agree with TRBD2. This CDR3 is built from 14 residues. V gave up 11 bases and J gave up 4 bases; unmatched junction bases: 8. The germline V gene encodes CDR1 ENHRY and CDR2 SYGVKD. The CDR3 reads CASRLSGRADTQYF. DNA of the CDR3: TGTGCCTCAAGACTTAGCGGGAGGGCAGATACGCAGTATTTT.

Only one count was recorded for this clone. The chain combines TRBV19 with TRBJ2-7, with D maybe TRBD2 (5 bases). Germline V gene data show CDR1 as LNHDA and CDR2 as SQIVND (reference sequence). CDR3 length: 14 residues. Trimming removed 5 bases from V and 2 bases from J, with 13 bases in between. In nucleotides, the CDR3 is TGTGCCAGTAGTGCCCCGGGGAACCCCTACGAGCAGTACTTC. It translates to CASSAPGNPYEQYF.

This rearrangement joins TRBV6-6 to TRBJ1-5; 9 nucleotides align to TRBD1. The length of the CDR3 is 14 residues. The V gene end was trimmed by 2 bases and the J gene end by 7 bases; junction bases not matched to a gene: 3. The germline CDR1 and CDR2 sequences are MNHNY and SVGAGI (reference sequence). The CDR3 DNA sequence: TGTGCCAGCAGTTACGGGACAGGGTTGCAGCCCCAGCATTTT. Translated: CASSYGTGLQPQHF.